The 27 T cell receptor beta chains in this list originate from one sample, sequenced in a study of blood T cell repertoires in COVID-19. Repertoires were generated with immunoSEQ multiplex PCR, while TCRdb's copy carries only in-frame clones and drops some. The sample records roughly 87,000 clones, roughly 89% being singletons. The sample was peripheral blood. These receptors all stem from a woman of 80 years or more with active COVID-19.

The chain carries TRBV5-1 and TRBJ2-3; possible D gene TRBD1, 6 bases. V gave up 0 bases and J gave up 7 bases, with 12 bases separating them. CDR1 and CDR2 from the germline V gene are SGHRS and YFSETQ. The CDR3 spans 14 residues. The CDR3 DNA reads as TGCGCCAGCAGCTTGGAAAGGGGGAGATATACGCAGTATTTT. It is translated as CASSLERGRYTQYF.

In nucleotides, the CDR3 is TGTGCCAGCAGCGGGACTAGCGGGAGCCCCTACAATGAGCAGTTCTTC. Translating it yields CASSGTSGSPYNEQFF. The J gene is TRBJ2-1, the V gene TRBV9; 13 bases are shared with TRBD2. The V and J ends lost 3 bases and 2 bases, in that order; junction bases with no gene match: 2. CDR1 is SGDLS and CDR2 is YYNGEE in the germline V gene. The CDR3 runs 16 residues.

This chain joins TRBV28 and TRBJ1-4; 10 bases map to TRBD1. The CDR3 length is 13 residues. CDR1 and CDR2 (germline): MDHEN, SYDVKM. The trim removed 8 bases at V and 8 bases at J, leaving 5 bases unmatched. In nucleotides, the CDR3 is TGTGCCAGCCGCAGACAGGGGGCCGAAAAACTGTTTTTT. Protein: CASRRQGAEKLFF.

This clone was picked up a small number of times. The genes are TRBV4-1 and TRBJ2-4, with 8 positions matching TRBD1. The CDR3 runs to 15 residues. J was trimmed by 3 bases and V by 4 bases; bases with no gene match: 5. Per the germline V gene, CDR1 is MGHRA and CDR2 is YSYEKL. CDR3 coding DNA: TGCGCCAGCAGCCCGACAGGGGCCGGCAAAAACATTCAGTACTTC. This translates into CASSPTGAGKNIQYF.

The chain recombines TRBV5-1 with TRBJ2-1, with 7 bases fitting TRBD2. The CDR3 has 16 amino acids. J was trimmed by 8 bases and V by 4 bases; bases with no gene match: 15. Germline CDR1 and CDR2: SGHRS and YFSETQ. CDR3 nucleotides: TGCGCCAGCAGCCGAGATGGACTAGTACCTGGGGATGAGCAGTTCTTC. It translates to CASSRDGLVPGDEQFF.

This rearrangement joins TRBV11-1 to TRBJ2-5; 7 bases fit TRBD2. The CDR3 extends over 14 amino acids. The J segment lost 5 bases and the V segment lost 5 bases, leaving 8 bases of the junction unmatched. In germline, CDR1 is SGHAT, CDR2 FQDESV (reference sequence). The CDR3 DNA reads TGTGCCAGCAGCACCCCGAGGGGAGGGGAGACCCAGTACTTC. It codes for CASSTPRGGETQYF.

This clone occurred once. The V gene is TRBV11-2, the J gene TRBJ2-1, with D tentatively TRBD2 (5 bases). The germline gives CDR1 SGHAT, CDR2 FQNNGV. The V end lost 7 bases, the J end lost 5 bases, and 18 bases lay between the germline ends. The CDR3 contains 15 residues. The CDR3 DNA reads as TGTGCCAGCACCCGGGATTGGGTGAGCGACAATGAGCAGTTCTTC. Its translation is CASTRDWVSDNEQFF.

This clone was counted a single time. This chain links TRBV27 with TRBJ2-1; TRBD1 aligns across 11 bases. The CDR3 is 16 residues long. The germline CDR1 and CDR2 sequences are MNHEY and SMNVEV (reference sequence). V shed 5 bases, J shed 7 bases, and the junction held 10 bases outside the gene matches. Written as DNA, the CDR3 is TGTGCCAGCAGTCTGCTACGGGACAGGGGGATAAATGAGCAGTTCTTC. It yields the protein CASSLLRDRGINEQFF.

The chain has TRBV27 and TRBJ2-5; no definite D call. The V gene's germline CDR1 is MNHEY and CDR2 SMNVEV (reference sequence). This CDR3 contains 13 residues. The V end was cut by 6 bases, the J end by 0 bases, with 8 bases between. Written as DNA, the CDR3 is TGTGCCAGCAGGACACCTTACCAAGAGACCCAGTACTTC. Protein product: CASRTPYQETQYF.

This clone occurred once. This rearrangement joins TRBV7-8 to TRBJ1-2; tentative D call: TRBD1 (5 bases). Germline values: CDR1 SGHVS, CDR2 FQNEAQ. This CDR3 comprises 14 residues. Trimming removed 3 bases from V and 3 bases from J, with 11 bases in between. CDR3 DNA: TGTGCCAGCAGCTTCGCCAGGGAGGACTATGGCTACACCTTC. Its protein product is CASSFAREDYGYTF. The complete variable domain, with remaining parts taken from reference TRBV7-8 and TRBJ1-2, reads GAGVSQSPRYKVAKRGQDVALRCDPISGHVSLFWYQQALGQGPEFLTYFQNEAQLDKSGLPSDRFFAERPEGSVSTLKIQRTQQEDSAVYLCASSFAREDYGYTFGSGTRLTVV.

This chain links TRBV29-1 with TRBJ1-1; D remains ambiguous. Germline V gives CDR1 SQVTM, CDR2 ANQGSEA. V dropped 3 bases and J dropped 0 bases, with 11 bases sitting between them. CDR3 length equals 14 residues. CDR3 in amino acids: CSVEGRHMNTEAFF. Here the CDR3 DNA reads TGCAGCGTTGAGGGCAGGCACATGAACACTGAAGCTTTCTTT.

The V gene is TRBV4-3, the J gene TRBJ2-7; 8 bases align to TRBD2. Germline V gene sequence: CDR1 LGHNA, CDR2 YSLEER. The J segment lost 1 base and the V segment lost 0 bases, leaving 8 bases of the junction unmatched. This CDR3 spans 17 amino acids. The CDR3 sequence is CASSQDRGGGTSYEQYF. In DNA, the CDR3 is TGCGCCAGCAGCCAAGATCGGGGGGGAGGAACTTCCTACGAGCAGTACTTC.

V usage is TRBV5-4 and J usage is TRBJ2-7, with TRBD2 as a possible D gene (5 bases). V was cut by 6 bases and J by 2 bases, with 12 bases left in between. Per germline, CDR1 SGHNT and CDR2 YYREEE (reference sequence). The CDR3 loop spans 13 amino acids. CDR3 residues: CASTGRDTYEQYF. The CDR3 DNA reads TGTGCCAGCACCGGACGGGATACCTACGAGCAGTACTTC.

V is TRBV6-2 or TRBV6-3 and J is TRBJ2-1; possibly TRBD2 for D (5 bases). Trimming removed 5 bases from V and 4 bases from J, with 9 bases in between. The CDR3 spans 13 residues. Germline CDR1 and CDR2: MNHEY and SVGEGT. The CDR3 nucleotides read TGTGCCAGCAGTGAGGGCCCATACAATGAGCAGTTCTTC. This gives the protein CASSEGPYNEQFF.

This chain connects TRBV28 to TRBJ2-3; 10 bases line up with TRBD2. Germline-derived CDR1 and CDR2 are MDHEN and SYDVKM. The CDR3 sequence is 16 residues long. Unmatched junction bases numbered 6, after V lost 5 bases and J lost 1 base. This CDR3 is CASSAPGTSGTDTQYF. Here the CDR3 DNA reads TGTGCCAGCAGTGCCCCCGGGACTAGCGGCACAGATACGCAGTATTTT.

The genes are TRBV19 and TRBJ2-1; possibly TRBD2 for D (7 bases). The CDR3 contains 16 residues. V gave up 3 bases and J gave up 5 bases, with 17 bases separating them. Per the germline V gene, CDR1 is LNHDA and CDR2 is SQIVND (reference sequence). CDR3 in DNA: TGTGCCAGTAGTATTGGGGGGGCGGGATGGAACAATGAGCAGTTCTTC. Amino acid sequence: CASSIGGAGWNNEQFF.

The chain is built from TRBV18 and TRBJ2-1; 7 bases line up with TRBD1. This CDR3 has 13 residues. The germline gives CDR1 KGHSH, CDR2 LQKENI. V dropped 6 bases and J dropped 5; count of bases not matched to a gene: 4. CDR3 residues: CASSSGQDNEQFF. In DNA form, the CDR3 reads TGTGCCAGCTCGTCAGGACAGGACAATGAGCAGTTCTTC.

The chain has TRBV29-1 and TRBJ2-7; 7 bases align to TRBD1. Germline V gene sequence: CDR1 SQVTM, CDR2 ANQGSEA. J was trimmed by 2 bases and V by 6 bases; bases with no gene match: 4. The CDR3 length is 12 residues. CDR3 nucleotide sequence: TGCAGCGTGGGACAGTTCCCCTACGAGCAGTACTTC. As protein: CSVGQFPYEQYF.

The V call is TRBV10-3, the J call TRBJ2-1; tentatively, D is TRBD2 (6 bases). The CDR3 loop spans 13 amino acids. Trimming removed 1 base from V and 10 bases from J, with 11 bases in between. Germline V gene sequence: CDR1 ENHRY, CDR2 SYGVKD. CDR3 nucleotides: TGTGCCATCAGTGAGTTTAGTAGCGGCGAGCAGTTCTTC. This encodes CAISEFSSGEQFF.

The table lists this clone with a few counts. The chain employs TRBV19 and TRBJ2-2, with TRBD1 matching 8 bases. CDR3 size: 14 residues. CDR1 and CDR2 from the germline V gene are LNHDA and SQIVND (reference sequence). Trimming cost V 10 bases and J 7 bases; bases outside gene matches: 11. CDR3 in DNA: TGTGCCACAGGGAACAGGGGGTTTATCGGGGAGCTGTTTTTT. As protein: CATGNRGFIGELFF.

The CDR3 nucleotides read TGTGCTAGTGGTTTGGCCGGCGGAGTAGGGGGCATTTTCGAGCAGTACTTC. Its translation: CASGLAGGVGGIFEQYF. The chain combines TRBV12-5 with TRBJ2-7; 7 bases are shared with TRBD1. Germline V CDR1 and CDR2: LGHNT, FRNRAP. V shed 1 base and J 6 bases; nucleotides not matched to a gene: 15. The CDR3 runs 17 residues.

V is TRBV9 and J is TRBJ1-1, with D possibly being TRBD1 (6 bases). This CDR3 comprises 14 residues. Germline V lookup: CDR1 SGDLS, CDR2 YYNGEE. V shed 0 bases and J shed 9 bases, with 15 bases lying between them. The CDR3 bases are TGTGCCAGCAGCGTAGTAGGTAGAGGGGACAAAGCTTTCTTT. Translating gives CASSVVGRGDKAFF. The full variable domain, completed using reference TRBV9 and TRBJ1-1, is DSGVTQTPKHLITATGQRVTLRCSPRSGDLSVYWYQQSLDQGLQFLIQYYNGEERAKGNILERFSAQQFPDLHSELNLSSLELGDSALYFCASSVVGRGDKAFFGQGTRLTVV.

The chain uses TRBV2 and TRBJ1-2; TRBD1 is a possible D gene (5 bases). Germline loops: CDR1 SNHLY, CDR2 FYNNEI. This CDR3 has 12 residues. V was shortened by 7 bases and J by 2 bases, with 8 bases between the two germline ends. Here the CDR3 reads CASTDSNYGYTF. Here the CDR3 DNA reads TGTGCCAGCACCGACAGCAACTATGGCTACACCTTC.

The chain has TRBV18 and TRBJ2-3; D is unclear. CDR3 size: 14 residues. The ends were cut back, 0 bases at V and 6 bases at J, with 10 bases in the middle. Germline-derived CDR1 and CDR2 are KGHSH and LQKENI. The CDR3 DNA is TGTGCCAGCTCACCACCGGCGGCCGACGATACGCAGTATTTT. Translating it yields CASSPPAADDTQYF. Full variable domain (missing parts from reference TRBV18 and TRBJ2-3): NAGVMQNPRHLVRRRGQEARLRCSPMKGHSHVYWYRQLPEEGLKFMVYLQKENIIDESGMPKERFSAEFPKEGPSILRIQQVVRGDSAAYFCASSPPAADDTQYFGPGTRLTVL.

This CDR3 reads CASSQGDRGTGTGELFF. The CDR3, as DNA: TGCGCCAGCAGCCAAGGGGACAGGGGGACCGGGACCGGGGAGCTGTTTTTT. The chain employs TRBV4-1 and TRBJ2-2, with 11 positions matching TRBD1. Germline-derived CDR1 and CDR2 are MGHRA and YSYEKL. Losses at the gene ends were 1 base for V and 5 bases for J; bases not matched to a gene: 6. The CDR3 is 17 amino acids.

J is TRBJ2-6 and V is TRBV5-1; 8 bases match TRBD1. The CDR3 length is 15 residues. Germline loops: CDR1 SGHRS, CDR2 YFSETQ. Germline trimming cut 4 bases from V and 0 bases from J; bases unmatched to any gene: 0. The CDR3 nucleotides are TGCGCCAGCAGCGGGACAGGCTCTGGGGCCAACGTCCTGACTTTC. Its protein is CASSGTGSGANVLTF.

The chain joins TRBV7-8 to TRBJ2-7, with 10 bases matching TRBD1. The length of the CDR3 is 14 residues. Germline V gene sequence: CDR1 SGHVS, CDR2 FQNEAQ. Losses at the gene ends were 5 bases for V and 4 bases for J; bases not matched to a gene: 5. The CDR3 sequence: CASSPRTGGYEQYF. CDR3 sequence (DNA): TGTGCCAGCAGCCCCCGGACAGGGGGATACGAGCAGTACTTC.